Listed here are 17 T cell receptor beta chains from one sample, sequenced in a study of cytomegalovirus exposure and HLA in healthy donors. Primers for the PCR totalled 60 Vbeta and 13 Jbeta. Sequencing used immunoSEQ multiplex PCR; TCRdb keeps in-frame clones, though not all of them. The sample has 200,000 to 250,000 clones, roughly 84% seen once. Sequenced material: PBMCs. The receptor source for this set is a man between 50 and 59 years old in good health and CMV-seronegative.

Here the CDR3 DNA reads TGTGCCAGCAGCTTACCGGACAGGATGAACACTGAAGCTTTCTTT. Its protein product is CASSLPDRMNTEAFF. The rearrangement links TRBV7-8 to TRBJ1-1, with 7 bases identical to TRBD1. V lost 2 bases and J lost 0; bases outside the gene matches: 3. This CDR3 contains 15 residues. In germline, CDR1 is SGHVS, CDR2 FQNEAQ.

The CDR3 nucleotides read TGTGCCAGCAGCAAGACTAGCGGGCTTGGGGCCAAAAACATTCAGTACTTC. It encodes CASSKTSGLGAKNIQYF. J is TRBJ2-4 and V is TRBV9, with 10 nucleotides matching TRBD2. The CDR3 covers 17 residues. Trimming cost V 4 bases and J 1 base; bases outside gene matches: 8. Germline CDR1 reads SGDLS; CDR2 reads YYNGEE.

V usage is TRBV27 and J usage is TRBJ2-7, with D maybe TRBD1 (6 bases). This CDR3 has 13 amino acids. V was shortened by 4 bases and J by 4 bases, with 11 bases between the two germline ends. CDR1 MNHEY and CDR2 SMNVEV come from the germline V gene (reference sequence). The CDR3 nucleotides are TGTGCCAGCAGTTCCTGGGACACATACGAGCAGTACTTC. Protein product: CASSSWDTYEQYF.

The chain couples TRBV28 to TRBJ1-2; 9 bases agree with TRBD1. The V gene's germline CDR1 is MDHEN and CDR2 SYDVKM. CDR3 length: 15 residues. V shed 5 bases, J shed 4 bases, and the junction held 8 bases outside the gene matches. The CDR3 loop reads CASSRTGQGSYGYTF. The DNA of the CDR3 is TGTGCCAGCAGTCGCACGGGACAGGGAAGCTATGGCTACACCTTC.

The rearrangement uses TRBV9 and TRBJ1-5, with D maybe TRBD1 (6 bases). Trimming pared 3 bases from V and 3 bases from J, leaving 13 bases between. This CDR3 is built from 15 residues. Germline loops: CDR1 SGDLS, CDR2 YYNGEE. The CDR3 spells CASSARGGLNQPQHF. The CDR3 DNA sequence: TGTGCCAGCAGCGCCCGTGGGGGCCTCAATCAGCCCCAGCATTTT.

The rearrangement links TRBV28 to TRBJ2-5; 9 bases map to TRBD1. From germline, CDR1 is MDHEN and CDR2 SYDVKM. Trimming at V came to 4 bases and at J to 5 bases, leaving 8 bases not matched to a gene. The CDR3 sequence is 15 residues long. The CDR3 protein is CASSSLQGAKETQYF. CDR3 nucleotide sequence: TGTGCCAGCAGTTCTTTACAGGGGGCGAAGGAGACCCAGTACTTC.

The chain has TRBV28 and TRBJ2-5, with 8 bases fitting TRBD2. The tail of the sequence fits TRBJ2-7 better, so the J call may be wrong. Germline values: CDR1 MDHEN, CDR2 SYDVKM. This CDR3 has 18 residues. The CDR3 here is CASKVGGRKGRGAYEQYF. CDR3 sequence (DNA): TGTGCCAGCAAGGTCGGCGGGAGGAAGGGGCGTGGGGCCTACGAGCAGTACTTC.

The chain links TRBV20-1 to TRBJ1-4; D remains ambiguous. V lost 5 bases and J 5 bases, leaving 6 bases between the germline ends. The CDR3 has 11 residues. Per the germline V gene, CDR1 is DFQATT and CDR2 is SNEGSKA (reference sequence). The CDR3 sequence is CSAPLNEKLFF. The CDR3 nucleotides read TGCAGTGCTCCGCTAAATGAAAAACTGTTTTTT.

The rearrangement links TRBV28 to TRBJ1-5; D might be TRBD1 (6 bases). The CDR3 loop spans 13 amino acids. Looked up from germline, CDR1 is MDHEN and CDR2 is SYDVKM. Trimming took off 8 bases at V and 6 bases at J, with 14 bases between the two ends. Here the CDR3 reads CASGGGAGQPQHF. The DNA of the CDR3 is TGTGCCAGCGGGGGGGGCGCGGGTCAGCCCCAGCATTTT.

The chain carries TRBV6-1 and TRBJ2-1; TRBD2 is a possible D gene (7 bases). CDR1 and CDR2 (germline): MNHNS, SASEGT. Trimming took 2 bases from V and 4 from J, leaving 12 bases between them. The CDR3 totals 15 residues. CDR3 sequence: CASSESAGAYNEQFF. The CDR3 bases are TGTGCCAGCAGTGAATCGGCGGGGGCTTACAATGAGCAGTTCTTC.

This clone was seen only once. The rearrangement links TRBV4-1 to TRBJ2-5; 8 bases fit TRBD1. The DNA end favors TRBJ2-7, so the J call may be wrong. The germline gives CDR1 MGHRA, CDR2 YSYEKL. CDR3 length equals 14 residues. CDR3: CASSQRTGRDEQYF. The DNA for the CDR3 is TGCGCCAGCAGCCAGCGGACAGGGCGGGACGAGCAGTACTTC.

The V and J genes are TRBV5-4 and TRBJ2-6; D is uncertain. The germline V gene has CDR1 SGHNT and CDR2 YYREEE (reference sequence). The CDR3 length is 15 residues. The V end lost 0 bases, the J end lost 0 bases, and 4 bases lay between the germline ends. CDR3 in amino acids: CASSLDLSGANVLTF. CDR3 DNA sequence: TGTGCCAGCAGCTTGGATCTCTCTGGGGCCAACGTCCTGACTTTC.

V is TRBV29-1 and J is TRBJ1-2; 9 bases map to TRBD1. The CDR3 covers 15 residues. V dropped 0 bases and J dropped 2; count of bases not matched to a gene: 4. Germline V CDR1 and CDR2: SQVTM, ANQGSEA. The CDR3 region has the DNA TGCAGCGTTGAAGAATTGGGGACAGGGAACTATGGCTACACCTTC. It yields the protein CSVEELGTGNYGYTF.

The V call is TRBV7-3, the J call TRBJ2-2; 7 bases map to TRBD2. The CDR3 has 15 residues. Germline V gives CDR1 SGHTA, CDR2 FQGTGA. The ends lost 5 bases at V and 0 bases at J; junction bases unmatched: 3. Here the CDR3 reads CASSPSGANTGELFF. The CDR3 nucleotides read TGTGCCAGCAGCCCCAGCGGGGCGAACACCGGGGAGCTGTTTTTT.

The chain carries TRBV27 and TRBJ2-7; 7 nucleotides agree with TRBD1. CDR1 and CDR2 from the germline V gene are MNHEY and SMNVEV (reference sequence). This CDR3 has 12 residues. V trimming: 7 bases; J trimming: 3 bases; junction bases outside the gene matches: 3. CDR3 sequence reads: CASKGDSYEQYF. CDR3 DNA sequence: TGTGCCAGCAAGGGGGACAGCTACGAGCAGTACTTC.

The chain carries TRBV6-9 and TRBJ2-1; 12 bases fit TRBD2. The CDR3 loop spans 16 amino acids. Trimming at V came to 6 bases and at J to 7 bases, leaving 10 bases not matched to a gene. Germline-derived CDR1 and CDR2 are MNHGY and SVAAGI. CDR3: CASSLRLAGAGNEQFF. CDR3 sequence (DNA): TGTGCCAGCAGCCTCCGACTAGCGGGAGCGGGAAATGAGCAGTTCTTC.

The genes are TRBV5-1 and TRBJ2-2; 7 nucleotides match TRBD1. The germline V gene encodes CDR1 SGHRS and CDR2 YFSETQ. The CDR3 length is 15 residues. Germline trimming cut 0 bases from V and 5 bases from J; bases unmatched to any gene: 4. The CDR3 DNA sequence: TGCGCCAGCAGCTTGGACAGGGGTTGGACCGGGGAGCTGTTTTTT. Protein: CASSLDRGWTGELFF.